These T cell receptor beta chains were read from a single sample in a study of technical replicates of blood from several donors. Some clones are missing from TCRdb's copy, which holds only in-frame ones; the method was immunoSEQ multiplex PCR. Here the sample spans roughly 14,000 clones, about four fifths being singletons. Sequencing input: PBMCs. Every receptor here comes from a human donor in good health. Each CDR3 is given with its conserved first and last residue. A D gene is named only where the DNA matches it firmly. Only some rows state a clone size, as once, few, many or a class for expanded clones.

V	J	size	D	CDR3	DNA
TRBV18	TRBJ1-2	-	TRBD1	CASSGQGANYGYTF	TGTGCCAGCTCAGGACAGGGTGCAAACTATGGCTACACCTTC
TRBV6-5	TRBJ2-4	once	TRBD1	CASSYGTGLGWDIQYF	TGTGCCAGCAGTTACGGGACAGGGCTAGGTTGGGACATTCAGTACTTC
TRBV30	TRBJ1-2	-	-	CAWSRDILSYGYTF	TGTGCCTGGAGTCGGGACATCCTCTCCTATGGCTACACCTTC
TRBV28	TRBJ2-7	-	TRBD2	CASSFPGAGGYEQYF	TGTGCCAGCAGTTTCCCCGGAGCGGGGGGCTACGAGCAGTACTTC
TRBV6-1	TRBJ2-1	-	-	CASKELAEQFF	TGTGCCAGCAAGGAGTTAGCTGAGCAGTTCTTC
TRBV7-9	TRBJ2-3	-	TRBD1	CASSSPTGGRADTQYF	TGTGCCAGCAGCTCCCCTACAGGGGGCAGGGCAGATACGCAGTATTTT
TRBV5-4	TRBJ2-7	once	TRBD2	CASSDDPAGSSYEQYF	TGTGCCAGCAGCGATGATCCAGCGGGATCCTCCTACGAGCAGTACTTC
TRBV7-2	TRBJ2-1	-	TRBD2	CASSSSGTPYNEQFF	TGTGCCAGCAGTTCTAGCGGGACCCCTTACAATGAGCAGTTCTTC
TRBV21-1	TRBJ2-5	-	-	CASSPQEHLAGEETQYF	TGTGCCAGCAGCCCCCAAGAGCATCTAGCGGGGGAAGAGACCCAGTACTTC
TRBV7-9	TRBJ1-4	-	TRBD1	CASSSGQALGKLFF	TGTGCCAGCAGCAGTGGACAGGCGCTGGGAAAACTGTTTTTT
TRBV19	TRBJ2-1	few	-	CASSIDLASGSYNEQFF	TGTGCCAGTAGTATAGACCTAGCTTCGGGCTCCTACAATGAGCAGTTCTTC
TRBV19	TRBJ2-2	-	TRBD1	CASSRTGDIGELFF	TGTGCCAGTAGCCGGACAGGGGATATCGGGGAGCTGTTTTTT
TRBV5-1	TRBJ2-3	-	TRBD2	CASSLGLAERTDTQYF	TGCGCCAGCAGCTTGGGACTAGCGGAGAGGACAGATACGCAGTATTTT
TRBV5-1	TRBJ2-3	-	-	CASSAGSPRTIRGTDTQYF	TGCGCCAGCAGCGCGGGCAGCCCAAGGACTATTAGGGGCACAGATACGCAGTATTTT
TRBV5-1	TRBJ2-3	-	-	CASSLGGDADTQYF	TGCGCCAGCAGCTTGGGGGGGGACGCAGATACGCAGTATTTT
TRBV10-2	TRBJ1-1	-	-	CASSESKANTEAFF	TGCGCCAGCAGTGAGTCGAAAGCGAACACTGAAGCTTTCTTT
TRBV5-4	TRBJ2-7	-	TRBD2	CATHRGGQEAYEQYF	TGTGCCACCCACCGGGGGGGACAAGAGGCCTACGAGCAGTACTTC
TRBV30	TRBJ1-2	once	TRBD1	CAWGKGQGDGYTF	TGTGCCTGGGGGAAGGGACAGGGGGATGGCTACACCTTC
TRBV7-2	TRBJ2-1	-	TRBD2	CASSPSGSAVNEQFF	TGTGCCAGCAGCCCTAGCGGGAGCGCCGTCAATGAGCAGTTCTTC
TRBV7-9	TRBJ1-4	-	-	CASSPVQGGTNEKLFF	TGTGCCAGCAGCCCGGTCCAGGGAGGAACTAATGAAAAACTGTTTTTT
TRBV5-5	TRBJ1-1	-	-	CASSLWGAAEAFF	TGTGCCAGCAGCTTGTGGGGCGCCGCTGAAGCTTTCTTT
TRBV4-1	TRBJ2-7	-	TRBD2	CASSQDQASGNYEQYF	TGCGCCAGCAGCCAAGATCAAGCTAGCGGAAACTACGAGCAGTACTTC
TRBV30	TRBJ2-3	-	TRBD2	CARTTGGDTQYF	TGTGCCCGTACAACGGGGGGGGATACGCAGTATTTT
TRBV27	TRBJ2-1	-	TRBD2	CASSPTSGSKINEQFF	TGTGCCAGCAGTCCTACTAGCGGGAGTAAGATCAATGAGCAGTTCTTC
TRBV23-1	TRBJ2-3	-	TRBD2	CATRLAGVITDTQYF	TGCGCCACCCGACTAGCGGGGGTGATCACAGATACGCAGTATTTT
TRBV5-1	TRBJ2-1	-	TRBD2	CASSPRTQAGIEQFF	TGCGCCAGCAGCCCGAGGACTCAAGCGGGAATTGAGCAGTTCTTC
TRBV5-6	TRBJ2-7	-	-	CASSLVGSSYEQYF	TGTGCCAGCAGCTTGGTTGGGAGCTCCTACGAGCAGTACTTC
TRBV11-1	TRBJ2-5	-	-	CASSLGPGETQYF	TGTGCCAGCAGCTTAGGGCCGGGGGAGACCCAGTACTTC
TRBV19	TRBJ2-1	few	-	CASRPGFLSNEQFF	TGTGCCAGTAGGCCAGGGTTTCTTTCCAATGAGCAGTTCTTC
TRBV28	TRBJ2-3	-	-	CASSSLPTGPADTQYF	TGTGCCAGCAGTTCCTTGCCAACAGGCCCTGCAGATACGCAGTATTTT
TRBV10-1	TRBJ2-3	once	-	CASSLNLQGDTQYF	TGCGCCAGCAGCCTAAACCTACAGGGAGATACGCAGTATTTT
TRBV28	TRBJ1-5	-	TRBD1	CASSQRRTGGYQPQHF	TGTGCCAGCAGCCAACGCCGGACAGGGGGCTATCAGCCCCAGCATTTT
TRBV5-7	TRBJ1-6	-	TRBD1	CASSPPTGYNSPLHF	TGTGCCAGCAGCCCGCCGACAGGGTATAATTCACCCCTCCACTTT
TRBV11-2	TRBJ2-1	-	-	CASSLGPEGEQFF	TGTGCCAGCAGCTTAGGCCCCGAGGGTGAGCAGTTCTTC
TRBV27	TRBJ2-6	-	TRBD1	CASSRGTGREIGANVLTF	TGTGCCAGCAGTCGCGGGACAGGCCGAGAGATCGGGGCCAACGTCCTGACTTTC
TRBV30	TRBJ2-3	-	TRBD2	CAWSVLAGAADTQYF	TGTGCCTGGAGTGTACTGGCGGGAGCTGCAGATACGCAGTATTTT
TRBV30	TRBJ1-2	-	TRBD1	CAWKPPDRGDYGYTF	TGTGCCTGGAAGCCCCCCGACAGGGGCGACTATGGCTACACCTTC
TRBV28	TRBJ2-7	-	TRBD2	CASRSSGTDSYEQYF	TGTGCCAGCAGATCTAGCGGGACGGACTCCTACGAGCAGTACTTC
TRBV7-3	TRBJ2-1	-	TRBD2	CASSSGTSGSSYNEQFF	TGTGCCAGCAGCTCCGGGACTAGCGGGAGCTCCTACAATGAGCAGTTCTTC
TRBV5-1	TRBJ2-5	-	TRBD1	CASSPGQGGETQYF	TGCGCCAGCAGCCCCGGACAGGGGGGCGAGACCCAGTACTTC
TRBV7-6	TRBJ1-1	-	-	CASSLLQGNTEAFF	TGTGCCAGCAGCCTCCTACAGGGAAACACTGAAGCTTTCTTT
TRBV9	TRBJ2-3	-	TRBD1	CASSLTGGTDTQYF	TGTGCCAGCAGCCTCACAGGGGGCACAGATACGCAGTATTTT
TRBV6-5	TRBJ2-5	-	-	CASARRGETQYF	TGTGCCAGCGCCCGGAGGGGCGAGACCCAGTACTTC
TRBV7-3	TRBJ1-2	-	TRBD1	CASSSGTGEDGYTF	TGTGCCAGCAGCTCCGGCACAGGGGAGGATGGCTACACCTTC
TRBV7-9	TRBJ2-5	-	-	CASSFNTGHQETQYF	TGTGCCAGCAGCTTTAATACTGGGCATCAAGAGACCCAGTACTTC
TRBV19	TRBJ2-2	-	TRBD2	CASSDLTSGGPPGELFF	TGTGCCAGTAGCGATCTGACTAGCGGAGGGCCTCCCGGGGAGCTGTTTTTT
TRBV6-1	TRBJ2-7	-	TRBD1	CASSEAGDRVYEQYF	TGTGCCAGCAGTGAAGCAGGGGACAGGGTTTACGAGCAGTACTTC